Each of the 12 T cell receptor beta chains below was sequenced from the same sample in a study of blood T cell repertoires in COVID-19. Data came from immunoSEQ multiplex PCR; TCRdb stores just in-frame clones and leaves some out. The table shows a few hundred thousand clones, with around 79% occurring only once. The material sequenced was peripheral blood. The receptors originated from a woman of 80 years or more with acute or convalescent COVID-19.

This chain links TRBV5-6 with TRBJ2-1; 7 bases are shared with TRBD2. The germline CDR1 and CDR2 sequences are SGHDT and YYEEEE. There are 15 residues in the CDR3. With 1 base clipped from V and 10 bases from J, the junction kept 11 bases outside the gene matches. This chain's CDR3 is CASSLTSAARREQFF. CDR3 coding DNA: TGTGCCAGCAGCTTGACTAGCGCGGCTCGACGAGAGCAGTTCTTC. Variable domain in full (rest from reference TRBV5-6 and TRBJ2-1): DAGVTQSPTHLIKTRGQQVTLRCSPKSGHDTVSWYQQALGQGPQFIFQYYEEEERQRGNFPDRFSGHQFPNYSSELNVNALLLGDSALYLCASSLTSAARREQFFGPGTRLTVL.

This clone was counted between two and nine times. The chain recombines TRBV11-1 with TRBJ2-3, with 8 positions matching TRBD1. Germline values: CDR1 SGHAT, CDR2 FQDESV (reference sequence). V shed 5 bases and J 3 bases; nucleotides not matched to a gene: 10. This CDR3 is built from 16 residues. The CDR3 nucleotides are TGTGCCAGCAGCGCCGCAGGGGGCGCGCGGACAGATACGCAGTATTTT. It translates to CASSAAGGARTDTQYF.

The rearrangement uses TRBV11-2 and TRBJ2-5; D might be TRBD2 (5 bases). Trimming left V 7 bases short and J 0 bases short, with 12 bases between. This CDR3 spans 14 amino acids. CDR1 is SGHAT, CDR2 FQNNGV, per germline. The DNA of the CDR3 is TGTGCCAGCACCCAACCGGGGTACCAAGAGACCCAGTACTTC. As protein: CASTQPGYQETQYF.

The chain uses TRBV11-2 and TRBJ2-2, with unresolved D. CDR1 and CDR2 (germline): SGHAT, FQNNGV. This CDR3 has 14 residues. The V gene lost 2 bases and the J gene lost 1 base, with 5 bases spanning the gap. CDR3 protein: CASSLPQNTGELFF. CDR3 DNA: TGTGCCAGCAGCTTACCCCAGAACACCGGGGAGCTGTTTTTT.

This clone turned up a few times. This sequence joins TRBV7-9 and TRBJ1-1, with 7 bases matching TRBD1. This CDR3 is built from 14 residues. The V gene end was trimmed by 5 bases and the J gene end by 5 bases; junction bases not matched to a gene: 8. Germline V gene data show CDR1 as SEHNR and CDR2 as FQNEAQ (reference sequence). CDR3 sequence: CASSTDRRRTEAFF. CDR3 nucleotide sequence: TGTGCCAGCAGCACGGACAGGAGAAGAACTGAAGCTTTCTTT.

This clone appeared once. The CDR3 spells CASTGQGNYGYTF. CDR3 sequence (DNA): TGTGCCAGCACCGGACAGGGAAACTATGGCTACACCTTC. This rearrangement joins TRBV6-5 to TRBJ1-2; 8 nucleotides align to TRBD1. The germline gives CDR1 MNHEY, CDR2 SVGAGI. The V and J ends lost 7 bases and 2 bases, in that order; junction bases with no gene match: 3. The CDR3 has 13 amino acids.

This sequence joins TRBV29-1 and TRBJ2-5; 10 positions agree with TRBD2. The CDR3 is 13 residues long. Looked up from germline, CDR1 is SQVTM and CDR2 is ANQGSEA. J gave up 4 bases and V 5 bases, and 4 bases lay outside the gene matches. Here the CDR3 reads CSVLGLASETQYF. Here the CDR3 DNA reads TGCAGCGTTTTGGGACTAGCGTCAGAGACCCAGTACTTC.

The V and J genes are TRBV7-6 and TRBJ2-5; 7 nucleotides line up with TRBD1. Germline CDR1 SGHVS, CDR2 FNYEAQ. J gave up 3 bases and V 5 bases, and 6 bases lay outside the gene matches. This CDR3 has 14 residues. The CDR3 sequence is CASSAGGWKETQYF. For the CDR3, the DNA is TGTGCCAGCAGCGCAGGGGGTTGGAAAGAGACCCAGTACTTC.

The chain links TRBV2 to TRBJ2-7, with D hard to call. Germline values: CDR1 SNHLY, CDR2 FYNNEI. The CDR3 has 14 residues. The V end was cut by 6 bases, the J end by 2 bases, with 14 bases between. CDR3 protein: CASSPQAITYEQYF. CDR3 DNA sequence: TGTGCCAGCAGCCCGCAGGCGATCACCTACGAGCAGTACTTC.

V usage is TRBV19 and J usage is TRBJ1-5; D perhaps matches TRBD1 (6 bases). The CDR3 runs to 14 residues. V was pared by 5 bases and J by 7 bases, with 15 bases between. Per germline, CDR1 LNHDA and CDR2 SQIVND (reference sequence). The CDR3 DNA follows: TGTGCCAGTAGTGATCCGGGTCAGGGGCAGCCCCAGCATTTT. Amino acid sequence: CASSDPGQGQPQHF.

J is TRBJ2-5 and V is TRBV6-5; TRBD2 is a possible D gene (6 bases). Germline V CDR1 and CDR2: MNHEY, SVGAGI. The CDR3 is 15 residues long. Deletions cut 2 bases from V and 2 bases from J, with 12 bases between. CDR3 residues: CASSYGAGGQETQYF. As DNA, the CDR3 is TGTGCCAGCAGTTACGGAGCGGGCGGGCAAGAGACCCAGTACTTC.

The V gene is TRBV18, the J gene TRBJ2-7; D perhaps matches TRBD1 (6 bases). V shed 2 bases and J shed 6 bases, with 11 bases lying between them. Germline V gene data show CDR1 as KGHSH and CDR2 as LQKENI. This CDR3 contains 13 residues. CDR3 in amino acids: CASSPVLGGEQYF. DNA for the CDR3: TGTGCCAGCTCACCAGTCTTAGGGGGCGAGCAGTACTTC.